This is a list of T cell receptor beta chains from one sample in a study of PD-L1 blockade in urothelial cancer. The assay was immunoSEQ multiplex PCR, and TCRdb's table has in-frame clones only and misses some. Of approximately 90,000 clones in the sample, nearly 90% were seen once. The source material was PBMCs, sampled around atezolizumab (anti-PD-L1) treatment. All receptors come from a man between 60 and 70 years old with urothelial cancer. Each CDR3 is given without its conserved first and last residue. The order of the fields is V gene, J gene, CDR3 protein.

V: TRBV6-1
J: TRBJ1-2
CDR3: ASSESTALQTYGYT

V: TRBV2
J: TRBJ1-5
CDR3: ASSERGRESNQPQH

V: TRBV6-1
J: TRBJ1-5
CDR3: ASSVTGISNQPQH

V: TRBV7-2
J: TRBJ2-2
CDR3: ASSSPGIRGVGELF

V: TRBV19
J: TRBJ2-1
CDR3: ASIKTGGNEQF

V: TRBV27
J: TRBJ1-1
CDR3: ASRVTGLNTEAF

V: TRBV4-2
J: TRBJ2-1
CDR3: ASSQEGTGFYNEQF

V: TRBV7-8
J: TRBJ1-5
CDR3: ASSLWRDNQPQH

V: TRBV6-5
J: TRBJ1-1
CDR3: ASSYGGYTEAF

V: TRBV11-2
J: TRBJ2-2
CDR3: ASSSRRGRSTGELF

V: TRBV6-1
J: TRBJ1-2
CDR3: ASSEALTSINYGYT

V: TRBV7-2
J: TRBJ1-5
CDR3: ASSLVVSSNQPQH

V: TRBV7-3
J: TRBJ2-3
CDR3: ASSLNRASGGVKDTQY

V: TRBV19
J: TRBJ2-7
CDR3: AIGENLCEQY

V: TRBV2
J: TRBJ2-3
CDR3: ASLLVGSTDTQY

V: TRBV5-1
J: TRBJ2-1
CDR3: ASSWIGVEFSYNEQF

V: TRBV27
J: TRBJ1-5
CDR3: ASSLIRNQPQH

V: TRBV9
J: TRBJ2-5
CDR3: ASSATGFQETQY

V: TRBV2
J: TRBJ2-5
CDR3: ASETGGETQY

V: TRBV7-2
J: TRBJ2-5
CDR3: ASSGGSQETQY

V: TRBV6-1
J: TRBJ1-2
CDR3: ASSVGQGYGYT

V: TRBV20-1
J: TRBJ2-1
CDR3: SARDFGEQF

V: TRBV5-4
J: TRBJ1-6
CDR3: ASSLQTGPNSPLH

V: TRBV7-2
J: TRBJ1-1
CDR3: ASSLQGAENTEAF

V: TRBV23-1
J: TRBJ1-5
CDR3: ASSQSRQGSNQPQH

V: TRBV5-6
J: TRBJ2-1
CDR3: ASSGDLLAGGGNEQF

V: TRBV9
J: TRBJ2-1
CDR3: ASSQRGGEYNEQF

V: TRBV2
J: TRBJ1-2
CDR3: ASSDPGAEVYGYT

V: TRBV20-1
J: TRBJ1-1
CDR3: SARTSEAF

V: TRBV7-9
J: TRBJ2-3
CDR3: ASSKSGSGTDTQY

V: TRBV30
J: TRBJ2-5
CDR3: AWGGQGRQETQY

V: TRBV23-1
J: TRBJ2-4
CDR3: ASSQSQGESTKNIQY

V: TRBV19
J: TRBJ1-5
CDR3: ASSDRRTQPQH

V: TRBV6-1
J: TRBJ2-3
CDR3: ASSYSGDTQY

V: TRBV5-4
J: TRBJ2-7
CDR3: ASSLGTGVSYEQY

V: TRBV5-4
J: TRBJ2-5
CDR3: ASSLGSGGLGETQY

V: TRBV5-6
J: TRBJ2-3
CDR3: ASSSRDRYTDTQY

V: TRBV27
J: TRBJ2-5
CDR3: ASSLSNLAGQETQY

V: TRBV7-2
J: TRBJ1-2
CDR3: ASSLGRGLGYGYT

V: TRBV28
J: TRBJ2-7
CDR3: ASRSLAGGPYEQY

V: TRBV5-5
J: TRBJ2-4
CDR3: ASSFEVAKNIQY

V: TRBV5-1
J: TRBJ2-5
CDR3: ASSLAGTSEETQY

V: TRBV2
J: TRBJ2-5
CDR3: ASTRTARETQY

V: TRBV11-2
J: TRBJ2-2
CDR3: ASRATGWHTGELF

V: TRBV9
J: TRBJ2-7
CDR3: ASSVAGGASGSSYEQY

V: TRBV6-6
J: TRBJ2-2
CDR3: ASRQDGTGELF

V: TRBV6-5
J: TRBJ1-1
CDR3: ASSLQRNTEAF

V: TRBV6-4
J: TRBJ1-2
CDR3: ASSVTGDGGYT

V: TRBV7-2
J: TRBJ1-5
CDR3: ASSLIGDQPQH

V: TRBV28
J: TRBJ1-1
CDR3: ASSFPAGVGTEAF

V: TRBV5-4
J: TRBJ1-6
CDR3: ASSLGGGASYNSPLH